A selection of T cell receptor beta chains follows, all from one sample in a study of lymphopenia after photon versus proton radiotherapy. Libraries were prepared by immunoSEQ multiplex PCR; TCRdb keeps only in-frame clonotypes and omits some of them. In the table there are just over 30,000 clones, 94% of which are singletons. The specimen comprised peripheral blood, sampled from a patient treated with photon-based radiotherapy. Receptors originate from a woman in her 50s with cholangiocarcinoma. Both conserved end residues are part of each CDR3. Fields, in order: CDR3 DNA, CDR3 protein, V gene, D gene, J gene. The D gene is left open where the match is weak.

TGTGCCAGCAACCGGGGGGTCCTTGGAAACACCATATATTTT	CASNRGVLGNTIYF	TRBV9	.	TRBJ1-3
TGTGCCACCAGCAGGGACAGGGGATCCACCGGGGAGCTGTTTTTT	CATSRDRGSTGELFF	TRBV15	TRBD1	TRBJ2-2
TGCGCCAGCAGCCACGGACGGGTCGCGCAGCAAGAGACCCAGTACTTC	CASSHGRVAQQETQYF	TRBV5-1	.	TRBJ2-5
TGCGCCAGCAGTGAAAGGACCAGTGGGACTGAAGCTTTCTTT	CASSERTSGTEAFF	TRBV10-1	.	TRBJ1-1
TGTGCCGGACACCGGGACGGTCAAGAGACCCAGTACTTC	CAGHRDGQETQYF	TRBV2	.	TRBJ2-5
TGCGCCAGCAGCCAACCACAGGGGGCCGGCGGTGGGGATACGCAGTATTTT	CASSQPQGAGGGDTQYF	TRBV4-1	TRBD1	TRBJ2-3
TGTGCCAGCAGGCGGAACACTGAAGCTTTCTTT	CASRRNTEAFF	TRBV6-5	.	TRBJ1-1
TGTGCCAGCAGCCCACAGCCGGGACAGGGTCCCTACGAGCAGTACTTC	CASSPQPGQGPYEQYF	TRBV9	TRBD1	TRBJ2-7
TGTGCCAGCAGTGTTCCCTCCGGGAGCCTGCAAGAGACCCAGTACTTC	CASSVPSGSLQETQYF	TRBV7-9	.	TRBJ2-5
TGTGCCAGCAGCTCGCGGACAGGACGAATGCCTTATAGCAATCAGCCCCAGCATTTT	CASSSRTGRMPYSNQPQHF	TRBV7-9	TRBD1	TRBJ1-5
TGTGCCAGCAGCTCCATAGGACAGGGCGCCTATGGCTACACCTTC	CASSSIGQGAYGYTF	TRBV7-2	TRBD1	TRBJ1-2
TGTGCCAGCAGCGTAGAGGGGGGTACTGGAAACACCATATATTTT	CASSVEGGTGNTIYF	TRBV9	.	TRBJ1-3
TGTGCCAGCCGCAGGGAGGTGGACTATGGCTACACCTTC	CASRREVDYGYTF	TRBV7-9	.	TRBJ1-2
TGTGCCAGCAGCCCCACAGGAGGGGCTGAAGCTTTCTTT	CASSPTGGAEAFF	TRBV9	.	TRBJ1-1
TGTTACCAAGAGACCCAGTACTTC	CYQETQYF	TRBV7-2	.	TRBJ2-5
TGTGCCTGGAGTCCCCAGGGGCACACAGATACGCAGTATTTT	CAWSPQGHTDTQYF	TRBV30	.	TRBJ2-3
TGTGCCAGCAGTCTACGCAACCCGGGAGGAACTGAAGCTTTCTTT	CASSLRNPGGTEAFF	TRBV27	.	TRBJ1-1
TGTGCCAGCAGCCCGAGAAGTGGGTGGACTGAAGCTTTCTTT	CASSPRSGWTEAFF	TRBV7-2	.	TRBJ1-1
TGCGCCAGCATTACCTCCGGGACAGTGAACACTGAAGCTTTCTTT	CASITSGTVNTEAFF	TRBV10-1	TRBD1	TRBJ1-1
TGTGCCTGGACCCCCGGGAGCGGGGGGGTTGAGACCCAGTACTTC	CAWTPGSGGVETQYF	TRBV30	TRBD2	TRBJ2-5
TGTGCCAGCAGTGCCCTCGAGCGGGGGTTTCCCTACGAGCAGTACTTC	CASSALERGFPYEQYF	TRBV27	TRBD2	TRBJ2-7